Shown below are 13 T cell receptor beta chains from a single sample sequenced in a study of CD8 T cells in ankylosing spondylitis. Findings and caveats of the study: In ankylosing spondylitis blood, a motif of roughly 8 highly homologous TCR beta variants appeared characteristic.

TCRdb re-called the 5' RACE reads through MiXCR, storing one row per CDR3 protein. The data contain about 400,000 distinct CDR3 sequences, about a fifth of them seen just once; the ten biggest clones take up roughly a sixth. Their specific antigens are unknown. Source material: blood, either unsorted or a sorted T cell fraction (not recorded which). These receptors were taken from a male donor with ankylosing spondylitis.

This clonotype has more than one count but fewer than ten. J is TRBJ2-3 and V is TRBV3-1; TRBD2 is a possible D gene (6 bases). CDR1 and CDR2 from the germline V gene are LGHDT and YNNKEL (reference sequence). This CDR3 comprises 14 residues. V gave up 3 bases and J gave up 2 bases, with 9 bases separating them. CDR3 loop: CASSHLATTDTQYF. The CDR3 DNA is TGTGCCAGCAGCCATCTAGCGACCACAGATACGCAGTATTTT.

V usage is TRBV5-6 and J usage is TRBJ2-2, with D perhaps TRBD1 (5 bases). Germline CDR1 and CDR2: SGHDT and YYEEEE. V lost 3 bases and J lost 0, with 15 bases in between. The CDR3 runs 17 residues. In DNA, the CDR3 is TGTGCCAGCAGCTCATTGCTCAGGGTACCGAACACCGGGGAGCTGTTTTTT. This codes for CASSSLLRVPNTGELFF.

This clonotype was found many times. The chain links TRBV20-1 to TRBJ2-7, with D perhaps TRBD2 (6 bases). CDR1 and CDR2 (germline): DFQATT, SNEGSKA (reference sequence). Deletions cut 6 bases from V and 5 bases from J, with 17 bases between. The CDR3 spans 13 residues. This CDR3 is CSALARTYDEQYF. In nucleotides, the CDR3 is TGCAGTGCGCTAGCGCGGACCTACGACGAGCAGTACTTC.

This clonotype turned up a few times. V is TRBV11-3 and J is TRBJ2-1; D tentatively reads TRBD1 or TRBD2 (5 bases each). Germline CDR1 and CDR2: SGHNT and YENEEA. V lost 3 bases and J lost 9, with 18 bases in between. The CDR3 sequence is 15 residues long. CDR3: CASSFEMGVGREQFF. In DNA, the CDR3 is TGTGCCAGCAGCTTCGAGATGGGGGTTGGGCGTGAGCAGTTCTTC.

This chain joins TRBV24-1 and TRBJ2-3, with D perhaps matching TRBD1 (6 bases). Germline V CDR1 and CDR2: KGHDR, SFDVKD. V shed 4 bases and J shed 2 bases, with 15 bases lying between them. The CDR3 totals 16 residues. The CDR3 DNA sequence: TGTGCCACCAGTGAGCCTCGAGGGGGTAACACAGATACGCAGTATTTT. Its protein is CATSEPRGGNTDTQYF.

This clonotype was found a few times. The CDR3, as DNA: TGTGCCACCGGGGGACTAGCGGGATCCTACGAGCAGTACTTC. Translating gives CATGGLAGSYEQYF. The V call is TRBV10-3, the J call TRBJ2-7; 13 bases are a match to TRBD2. The CDR3 extends over 14 amino acids. Looked up from germline, CDR1 is ENHRY and CDR2 is SYGVKD. Losses at the gene ends were 10 bases for V and 1 base for J; bases not matched to a gene: 4.

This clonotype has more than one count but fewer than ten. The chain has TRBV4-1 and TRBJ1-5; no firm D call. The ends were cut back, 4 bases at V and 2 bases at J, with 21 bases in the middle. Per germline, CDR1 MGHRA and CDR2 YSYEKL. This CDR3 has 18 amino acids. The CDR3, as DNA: TGCGCCAGCAGCCGAAGCTTAATGGTGGGCCTGGGCAATCAGCCCCAGCATTTT. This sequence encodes CASSRSLMVGLGNQPQHF.

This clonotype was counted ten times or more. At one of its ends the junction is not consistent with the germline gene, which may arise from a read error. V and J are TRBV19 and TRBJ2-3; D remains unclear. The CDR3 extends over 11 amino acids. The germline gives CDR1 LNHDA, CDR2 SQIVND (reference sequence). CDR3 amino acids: CASSNTDTQYF. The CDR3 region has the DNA TGCGCCAGCTCGAACACAGATACGCAGTATTTT.

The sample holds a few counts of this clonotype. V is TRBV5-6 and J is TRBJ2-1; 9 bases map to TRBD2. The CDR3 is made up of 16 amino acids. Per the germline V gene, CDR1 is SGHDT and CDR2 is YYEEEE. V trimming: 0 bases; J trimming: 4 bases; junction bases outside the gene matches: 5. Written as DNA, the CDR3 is TGTGCCAGCAGCTTGGCTGTAGCGGGAGTATACAATGAGCAGTTCTTC. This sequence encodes CASSLAVAGVYNEQFF. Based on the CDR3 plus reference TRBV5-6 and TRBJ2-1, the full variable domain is DAGVTQSPTHLIKTRGQQVTLRCSPKSGHDTVSWYQQALGQGPQFIFQYYEEEERQRGNFPDRFSGHQFPNYSSELNVNALLLGDSALYLCASSLAVAGVYNEQFFGPGTRLTVL.

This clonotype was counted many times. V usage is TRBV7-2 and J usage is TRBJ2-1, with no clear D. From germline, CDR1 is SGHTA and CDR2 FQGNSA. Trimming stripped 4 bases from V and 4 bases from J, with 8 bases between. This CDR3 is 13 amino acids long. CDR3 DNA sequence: TGTGCCAGCAGCTATGGCAGGTACAATGAGCAGTTCTTC. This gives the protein CASSYGRYNEQFF. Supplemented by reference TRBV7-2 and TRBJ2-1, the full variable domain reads GAGVSQSPSNKVTEKGKDVELRCDPISGHTALYWYRQSLGQGLEFLIYFQGNSAPDKSGLPSDRFSAERTGGSVSTLTIQRTQQEDSAVYLCASSYGRYNEQFFGPGTRLTVL.

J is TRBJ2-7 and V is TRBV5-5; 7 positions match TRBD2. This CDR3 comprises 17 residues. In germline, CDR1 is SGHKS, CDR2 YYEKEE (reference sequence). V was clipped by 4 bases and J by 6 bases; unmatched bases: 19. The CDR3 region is CASSPSGLSGRAGEQYF. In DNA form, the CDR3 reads TGTGCCAGCAGCCCTTCCGGGCTGAGTGGGAGGGCTGGCGAGCAGTACTTC.

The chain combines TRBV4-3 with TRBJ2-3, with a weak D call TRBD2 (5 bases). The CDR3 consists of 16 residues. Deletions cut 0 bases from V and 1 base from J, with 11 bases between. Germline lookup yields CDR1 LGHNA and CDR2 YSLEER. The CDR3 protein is CASSQEKRSGTDTQYF. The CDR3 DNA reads TGCGCCAGCAGCCAAGAGAAGCGGAGCGGCACAGATACGCAGTATTTT.

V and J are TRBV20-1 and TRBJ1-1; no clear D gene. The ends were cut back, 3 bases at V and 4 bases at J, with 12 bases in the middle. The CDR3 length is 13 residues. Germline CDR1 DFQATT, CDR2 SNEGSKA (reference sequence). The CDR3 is CSASDPMGTEAFF. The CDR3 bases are TGCAGTGCTAGCGACCCTATGGGCACTGAAGCTTTCTTT.